The 23 T cell receptor beta chains reported below all come from one sample, sequenced in a study of read filtering for tumor transcriptome and immune sequencing. Molecular barcoded adaptors covering alpha/delta and beta/gamma chains were used on approximately 400 ng RNA. TCRdb used MiXCR to reprocess the reads, holding one entry per CDR3 protein. The sample yields some 48,000 distinct CDR3 sequences, around 19% seen once. Sequencing was done on a sample of a population of CD138-negative cells sorted from bone marrow. Receptors were obtained from a donor aged 40 or older with multiple myeloma.

This clonotype was recorded only once. Since a much larger clone is just one base distant, this may be a read error. This rearrangement joins TRBV14 to TRBJ1-5; no reliable D call. This CDR3 comprises 12 residues. Germline CDR1 SGHDN, CDR2 FVKESK. In DNA form, the CDR3 reads TGTGCCAGCAGTCTAGAGAATCAGTCCCAGCATTTT. As protein: CASSLENQSQHF. The full variable domain, in which reference TRBV14 and TRBJ1-5 provide the parts outside the CDR3, is EAGVTQFPSHSVIEKGQTVTLRCDPISGHDNLYWYRRVMGKEIKFLLHFVKESKQDESGMPNNRFLAERTGGTYSTLKVQPAELEDSGVYFCASSLENQSQHFGDGTRLSIL.

This clonotype was found many times. The chain carries TRBV6-2 or TRBV6-3 and TRBJ1-5; no clear D. Germline CDR1 and CDR2: MNHEY and SVGEGT. Deletions cut 4 bases from V and 9 bases from J, with 4 bases between. This CDR3 has 10 residues. The CDR3 loop reads CASSSLPQHF. CDR3 bases: TGTGCCAGCAGTTCCTTGCCCCAGCATTTT.

This clonotype was seen ten or more times. The chain uses TRBV20-1 and TRBJ1-1; no reliable D call. The CDR3 length is 12 residues. V was shortened by 0 bases and J by 5 bases, with 7 bases between the two germline ends. Germline-derived CDR1 and CDR2 are DFQATT and SNEGSKA (reference sequence). The CDR3 here is CSAREGRTEAFF. The CDR3 DNA reads as TGCAGTGCTAGAGAGGGAAGGACTGAAGCTTTCTTT.

About this clonotype: Since a much larger clone is just one base distant, this may be a read error. The chain carries TRBV10-3 and TRBJ2-5, with TRBD2 matching 9 bases. Germline CDR1 ENHRY, CDR2 SYGVKD. With V trimmed by 0 bases and J by 5 bases, 13 bases remained unmatched. CDR3 size: 18 residues. The CDR3 loop is CAISESRLAGTNGETQYF. In nucleotides, the CDR3 is TGTGCCATCAGTGAGTCGAGGCTAGCGGGAACAAATGGGGAGACCCAGTACTTC.

This clonotype occurred many times. The chain couples TRBV9 to TRBJ2-2; possibly TRBD1 for D (6 bases). With 0 bases removed from V and 5 bases from J, the gap between germline ends came to 11 bases. Germline V gene data show CDR1 as SGDLS and CDR2 as YYNGEE. The CDR3 runs to 15 residues. CDR3 nucleotide sequence: TGTGCCAGCAGCGTAGATCAGGGGCCGACCGGGGAGCTGTTTTTT. Translation: CASSVDQGPTGELFF.

Many counts were recorded for this clonotype. The V gene is TRBV29-1, the J gene TRBJ1-1; D may be TRBD1 (6 bases). With 3 bases removed from V and 3 bases from J, the gap between germline ends came to 8 bases. Germline loops: CDR1 SQVTM, CDR2 ANQGSEA. The CDR3 has 12 residues. The CDR3 here is CSVDAGDTEAFF. As DNA, the CDR3 is TGCAGCGTTGACGCAGGGGACACTGAAGCTTTCTTT.

This chain joins TRBV7-6 and TRBJ2-7; possibly TRBD2 for D (5 bases). V dropped 5 bases and J dropped 6 bases, with 14 bases sitting between them. The germline CDR1 and CDR2 sequences are SGHVS and FNYEAQ. CDR3 length equals 13 residues. The CDR3 DNA is TGTGCCAGCAGCCCGGGAACTTTAGGCGAGCAGTACTTC. Protein sequence: CASSPGTLGEQYF.

This clonotype was recorded at least ten times. This chain links TRBV29-1 with TRBJ2-6, with D possibly matching TRBD2 (6 bases). This CDR3 is 12 amino acids long. Germline-derived CDR1 and CDR2 are SQVTM and ANQGSEA. For the CDR3, the DNA is TGCGCGTTCGGGGGACGGCCCAACGTCCTGACTTTC. Its protein product is CAFGGRPNVLTF.

This clonotype was counted at least ten times. The gene calls are TRBV20-1 and TRBJ2-1, with 8 bases that match TRBD2. J lost 7 bases, V lost 0 bases, and 11 bases had no gene match. CDR3 length: 16 amino acids. The germline gives CDR1 DFQATT, CDR2 SNEGSKA (reference sequence). The CDR3 region has the DNA TGCAGTGCTAGAGATCGTCCGGGAGGGCCAGGGAATGAGCAGTTCTTC. Translating gives CSARDRPGGPGNEQFF.

With respect to this clonotype: With only one base between it and a far larger clone, this is likely a read error. This chain uses TRBV12-3 or TRBV12-4 with TRBJ2-6; a weak D match, TRBD1 (6 bases). This CDR3 comprises 14 residues. Here the CDR3 reads CASGGFSGANVLNF. CDR3 nucleotides: TGTGCCAGCGGGGGCTTCTCTGGGGCCAACGTCCTGAATTTC.

In this sample, this clonotype turned up many times. V is TRBV10-1 and J is TRBJ1-1; D unresolved. CDR3 length: 16 amino acids. Between the trimmed V and J ends, which lost 8 bases and 1 base, there was a span of 20 bases. Germline V gene sequence: CDR1 WNHNN, CDR2 SYGVQD (reference sequence). The CDR3 coding sequence is TGCGCCAGCTCGCCGGGGAAGATTGTGAGGAACACTGAAGCTTTCTTT. This encodes CASSPGKIVRNTEAFF.

This clonotype has a count of ten or more. The genes are TRBV16 and TRBJ2-3; unclear D gene. Germline assignment: CDR1 KGHSY and CDR2 FQNENV. The CDR3 covers 12 residues. V gave up 2 bases and J gave up 4 bases, with 4 bases separating them. The CDR3: CASSQGADTQYF. As DNA, the CDR3 is TGTGCCAGCAGCCAAGGAGCAGATACGCAGTATTTT.

This clonotype showed up many times. V is TRBV7-2 and J is TRBJ2-1; 15 nucleotides agree with TRBD2. The CDR3 is made up of 15 amino acids. Germline CDR1 is SGHTA and CDR2 is FQGNSA. The trim removed 5 bases at V and 9 bases at J, leaving 5 bases unmatched. CDR3 DNA sequence: TGTGCCAGCAGCCCATGGACTAGCGGGAGGGTTGAGCAGTTCTTC. This gives the protein CASSPWTSGRVEQFF.

Remarks on this clonotype: No conserved phenylalanine or tryptophan ends this CDR3, so it is likely a read error. This chain connects TRBV29-1 to TRBJ2-2; TRBD2 is a possible D gene (5 bases). The CDR3 spans 14 residues. Germline assignment: CDR1 SQVTM and CDR2 ANQGSEA. V was clipped by 2 bases and J by 4 bases, with 11 bases between them. The CDR3: CSVELSRGTGELFS. As DNA, the CDR3 is TGCAGCGTTGAACTCAGCCGGGGCACCGGGGAGCTGTTTTCT.

Points on this clonotype: This clone may be a read error of a much larger clone one base away. This chain connects TRBV7-2 to TRBJ2-5, with 10 bases lining up with TRBD2. The CDR3 is 16 residues long. Germline loops: CDR1 SGHTA, CDR2 FQGNSA. This chain's CDR3 is CANSFNPAGGRQTQYF. The DNA for the CDR3 is TGTGCCAACAGCTTTAACCCAGCGGGAGGGAGGCAGACCCAGTACTTC.

This clonotype was seen repeatedly, ten times or more. The chain couples TRBV20-1 to TRBJ2-7, with unresolved D. Trimming removed 3 bases at V and 0 bases at J, with 3 bases between. Germline assignment: CDR1 DFQATT and CDR2 SNEGSKA (reference sequence). The CDR3 totals 11 residues. The CDR3 DNA follows: TGCAGTGCTAGTACCTCCTACGAGCAGTACTTC. Translating gives CSASTSYEQYF.

The sample holds many counts of this clonotype. V usage is TRBV6-5 and J usage is TRBJ1-2; D remains ambiguous. There are 14 residues in the CDR3. Trimming stripped 5 bases from V and 4 bases from J, with 14 bases between. CDR1 and CDR2 from the germline V gene are MNHEY and SVGAGI. The CDR3 spells CASSPRQVAYGYTF. DNA of the CDR3: TGTGCCAGCAGTCCGCGGCAGGTCGCCTATGGCTACACCTTC.

This clonotype occurred many times. The chain has TRBV29-1 and TRBJ1-1; D is unresolved. Between the trimmed V and J ends, which lost 7 bases and 0 bases, there was a span of 12 bases. The CDR3 covers 13 residues. CDR1 SQVTM and CDR2 ANQGSEA come from the germline V gene. Here the CDR3 DNA reads TGCAGCGCCGGGAAATCAATGAACACTGAAGCTTTCTTT. Its translation is CSAGKSMNTEAFF.

This clonotype has at least ten counts. J is TRBJ1-2 and V is TRBV12-3 or TRBV12-4; D gene unclear. V lost 5 bases, J lost 2 bases, and 9 bases lay in between. This CDR3 contains 13 residues. The CDR3 DNA reads as TGTGCCAGCAGTCTTCAGGAGAACTATGGCTACACCTTC. Residues: CASSLQENYGYTF.

The chain uses TRBV20-1 and TRBJ1-5; possible D gene TRBD1, 5 bases. Trimming left V 6 bases short and J 3 bases short, with 15 bases between. The germline CDR1 and CDR2 sequences are DFQATT and SNEGSKA (reference sequence). CDR3 size: 14 residues. The CDR3 DNA reads as TGCAGTGCCGGAGGGGATGTGGACAATCAGCCCCAGCATTTT. It encodes CSAGGDVDNQPQHF.

This clonotype was found many times. This chain joins TRBV11-2 and TRBJ1-1; D unclear. Germline CDR1 is SGHAT and CDR2 is FQNNGV. This CDR3 comprises 13 residues. Between the trimmed V and J ends, which lost 2 bases and 5 bases, there was a span of 9 bases. CDR3 bases: TGTGCCAGCAGCTTAAAAGAGAGGACTGAAGCTTTCTTT. Amino acid sequence: CASSLKERTEAFF. The full variable domain, completed using reference TRBV11-2 and TRBJ1-1, is EAGVAQSPRYKIIEKRQSVAFWCNPISGHATLYWYQQILGQGPKLLIQFQNNGVVDDSQLPKDRFSAERLKGVDSTLKIQPAKLEDSAVYLCASSLKERTEAFFGQGTRLTVV.

The table lists this clonotype with many counts. The DNA of the CDR3 is TGCAGTGCTATACCGGGTCTTAATTCACCCCTCCACTTT. It specifies CSAIPGLNSPLHF. V gene TRBV20-1 combines with J gene TRBJ1-6; D is unresolved. Trimming shortened V by 4 bases and J by 6 bases, and 10 bases separated the two germline ends. CDR1 is DFQATT and CDR2 is SNEGSKA in the germline V gene (reference sequence). The CDR3 is made up of 13 amino acids.

This clonotype showed up just a few times. The chain joins TRBV7-3 to TRBJ2-3; TRBD2 aligns across 14 bases. The CDR3 length is 17 residues. The germline V gene has CDR1 SGHTA and CDR2 FQGTGA. Trimming at V came to 1 base and at J to 3 bases, leaving 3 bases not matched to a gene. DNA of the CDR3: TGTGCCAGCAGCTTAAGACTAGCGGGAGGGTTAACAGATACGCAGTATTTT. Translating it yields CASSLRLAGGLTDTQYF.